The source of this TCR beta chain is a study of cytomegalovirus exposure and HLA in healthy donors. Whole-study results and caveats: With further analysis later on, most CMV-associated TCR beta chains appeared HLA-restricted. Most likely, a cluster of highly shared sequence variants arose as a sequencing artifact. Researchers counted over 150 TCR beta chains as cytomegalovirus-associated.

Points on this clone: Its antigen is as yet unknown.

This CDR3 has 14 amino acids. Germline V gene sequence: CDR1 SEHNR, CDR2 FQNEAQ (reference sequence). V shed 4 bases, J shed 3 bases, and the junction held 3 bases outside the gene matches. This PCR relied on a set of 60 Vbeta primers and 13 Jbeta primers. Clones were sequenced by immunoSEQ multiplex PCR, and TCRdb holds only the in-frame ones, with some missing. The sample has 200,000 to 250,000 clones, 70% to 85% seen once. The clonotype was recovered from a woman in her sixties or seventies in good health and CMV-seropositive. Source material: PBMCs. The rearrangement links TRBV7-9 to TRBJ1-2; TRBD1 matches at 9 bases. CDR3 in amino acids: CASSSDRGYYGYTF. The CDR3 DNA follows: TGTGCCAGCAGCTCCGACAGGGGGTACTATGGCTACACCTTC.